This TCR beta chain stems from a study of blood T cell repertoires in COVID-19. Using immunoSEQ multiplex PCR, the repertoire was profiled, and TCRdb retains in-frame clones only, with some absent. Counted here are about 120,000 clones, around 89% occurring once; the ten biggest clones make up 3.5% to 4%. Germline V gene data show CDR1 as LNHDA and CDR2 as SQIVND (reference sequence). V lost 5 bases to trimming and J lost 3 bases; unmatched junction nucleotides: 6. The CDR3 extends over 15 amino acids. The sample taken for sequencing was peripheral blood. The J gene is TRBJ1-3, the V gene TRBV19, with TRBD1 matching 8 bases. The sequence came from a woman aged 55 to 70 with COVID-19, enrolled during active disease. The CDR3 protein is CASSARQGIGNTIYF. CDR3 nucleotides: TGTGCCAGTAGTGCCCGACAGGGGATTGGAAACACCATATATTTT.